This paragraph reports one T cell receptor beta chain. Its cognate antigen has yet to be identified. Per-base qualities were not stored, and no clone one base away is much larger. The sample comes from a study of blood T cells in healthy people across ages (dated by TCRdb to about 2015). For the study in its entirety: In model experiments, template switching captured about one uniquely barcoded TCR beta cDNA molecule for every two T cells. The study analyzed two additional independent replicas of 1 million unique cDNA reads from the same blood draw for two donors, one aged 18 to 29 and one aged 80 or older. The donors were split into four age groups: young (average 16 years), middle-aged (roughly 40), aged (more than 60) and long-lived (approximately 80). Donors of different ages were randomly distributed across sequencing lanes to avoid experimental bias. Using deep sequencing normalized with unique cDNA molecular identifiers, the study measured how TCR beta repertoire diversity changes with age. Study-wide findings and limitations: Total diversity estimates from one million sequenced T cells were considered lower bounds and underestimates. As age increased, observed TCR beta diversity per million T cells dropped in a roughly linear way, and a significant reduction was already evident by age 40. The CMV infection status of donors was not known, potentially confounding age-related changes in expanded clonotypes. Compared with the aged group, the long-lived group had more naive CD4+ T cells, fewer expanded clones and increased TCR diversity, suggesting age selection. Since profiling was done on bulk unsorted PBMCs, naive and antigen-experienced compartments could not be conclusively compared. The percentage of naive T cells measured by flow cytometry correlated strongly with observed TCR beta diversity.

Libraries were prepared through 5' RACE. Sequencing took place on an Illumina HiSeq 2500. A second about 7 to 11 cycle PCR used a sample-barcoded 5' primer and a J-beta primer mix. A unique molecular identifier was introduced onto each TCR beta cDNA molecule by a template-switch 5' adaptor carrying 12 random nucleotides. Each sample yielded at least 2.5 million CDR3-containing paired-end reads. The Mint cDNA synthesis kit, primed by a TRBC-specific oligonucleotide, was used to synthesize first-strand cDNA from all RNA. Following uracil-DNA glycosylase treatment, all cDNA underwent a first 18-cycle PCR with the universal primers M1SS and BC2_uni_R. Processing in the source paper ran as follows. Normalization of each sample was performed by random selection of 1 million high-quality reads, each carrying a distinct molecular identifier. Instead of being binned into consensus sequences, reads that shared molecular identifiers were thrown out. MiTCR, set to a Q25 quality threshold and the strictest error-elimination algorithm, was used for CDR3 identification, clonotype clustering and error correction. A nonparametric unseen species model using Euler transformation provided a lower-bound estimate of total TCR beta diversity. The public sequencing data were trimmed at Q25 with fastp and processed into clonotypes with MiXCR by TCRdb, which kept only in-frame beta chains. All rows with the same CDR3 protein become a single entry with the most common DNA and genes. These V and J calls rely on TCRdb rather than the paper's analysis. In all, the sample holds about 750,000 distinct CDR3 sequences, and around half of those were seen once. The ten biggest clones cover about two fifths of the sample.

Systemically healthy Caucasian individuals from Russia, approximately 39 in total and aged roughly 6 to 100 years, were included as donors. Each donor gave about 10 milliliters of peripheral blood, drawn into EDTA-treated Vacutainer tubes. Ficoll-Paque density-gradient centrifugation was used to isolate PBMCs, with at least 7 million obtained per sample. Total RNA, at least 6 micrograms per sample, was extracted from PBMCs with Trizol reagent. The percentages of naive CD45RAhigh/CD27high T cells were determined by flow cytometry on a PBMC aliquot from every donor. CDR1 and CDR2 (LNHNV, YYDKDF) derive from the germline V gene (reference sequence). The junction shows trimming of 0 bases on V and 6 bases on J, and the gene matches do not reach 6 bases of it. Inclusive of the bounding cysteine and phenylalanine, the CDR3 is 15 residues long. Kept here is only the CDR3 DNA, which spans 45 bases and is read in frame from base 1.

The source material was blood. The rearrangement combines TRBV15 with TRBJ2-5; 8 middle bases align to TRBD1. The TCR comes from a man older than 75 in good health. Here the CDR3 is given as CATSRDPGQGKTQYF. The nucleotide sequence reads as follows: TGTGCCACCAGCAGAGATCCTGGACAGGGAAAGACCCAGTACTTC.